This is a list of T cell receptor beta chains from one sample in a study of beta chain features in type 1 diabetes. Method: immunoSEQ multiplex PCR; TCRdb's copy keeps in-frame clones and lacks some. In the table there are about 230,000 clones, 9.6% of which are singletons. What was sequenced was naive CD4+ T cells from blood. All receptors come from a woman aged 18-29 years in good health. CDR3s include the opening cysteine and the closing phenylalanine or tryptophan. D genes are given only for firm matches. Clone size, where shown, is once, few, many, or a class for clones that have expanded.

few,TRBV5-5,TRBJ2-5,NA,CASSLGQQETQYF,TGTGCCAGCAGCTTGGGACAGCAAGAGACCCAGTACTTC
NA,TRBV28,TRBJ2-7,NA,CASSLVQNHEQYF,TGTGCCAGCAGTTTAGTTCAGAACCACGAGCAGTACTTC
NA,TRBV11-2,TRBJ2-5,NA,CASSSYNRAETQYF,TGTGCCAGCAGCTCCTACAACAGGGCTGAGACCCAGTACTTC
NA,TRBV5-1,TRBJ2-5,NA,CASRREETQYF,TGCGCCAGCAGAAGGGAGGAGACCCAGTACTTC
NA,TRBV2,TRBJ1-1,NA,CASKRTMNTEAFF,TGTGCCAGCAAGAGGACTATGAACACTGAAGCTTTCTTT
many,TRBV30,TRBJ2-5,NA,CAWRDRETQYF,TGTGCCTGGAGGGACAGAGAGACCCAGTACTTC
few,TRBV4-1,TRBJ1-2,TRBD1,CASSQGTGINYGYTF,TGCGCCAGCAGCCAAGGGACAGGGATTAACTATGGCTACACCTTC
once,TRBV11-2,TRBJ1-1,NA,CASSSGAATEAFF,TGTGCCAGCAGCTCAGGGGCGGCCACTGAAGCTTTCTTT
few,TRBV7-3,TRBJ1-5,NA,CASSPDTNQPQHF,TGTGCCAGCAGCCCGGACACCAATCAGCCCCAGCATTTT
NA,TRBV5-1,TRBJ2-1,TRBD2,CASSLGLASYNEQFF,TGCGCCAGCAGCTTGGGACTAGCTTCATACAATGAGCAGTTCTTC
few,TRBV30,TRBJ2-2,TRBD1,CAWDRDRESSNTGELFF,TGTGCCTGGGACCGGGACAGGGAAAGTAGTAACACCGGGGAGCTGTTTTTT
NA,TRBV4-2,TRBJ2-2,TRBD2,CASSPQAVAGLGELFF,TGTGCCAGCAGCCCCCAGGCTGTAGCGGGACTCGGGGAGCTGTTTTTT
NA,TRBV5-1,TRBJ2-5,TRBD2,CASSLASGSFETQYF,TGCGCCAGCAGCTTGGCCAGCGGGAGTTTTGAGACCCAGTACTTC
NA,TRBV15,TRBJ2-7,TRBD1,CATSYSYPGTGSDEQYF,TGTGCCACCAGCTATTCTTACCCCGGGACAGGGAGCGACGAGCAGTACTTC
NA,TRBV6-6,TRBJ2-5,NA,CASSYLGGKETQYF,TGTGCCAGCAGTTACCTTGGAGGCAAAGAGACCCAGTACTTC
NA,TRBV5-4,TRBJ2-7,TRBD2,CASSLDLAGGEQYF,TGTGCCAGCAGCTTGGATCTAGCGGGAGGTGAGCAGTACTTC
few,TRBV4-2,TRBJ1-2,NA,CASSQDRGSNYGYTF,TGTGCCAGCAGCCAAGATCGAGGGTCTAACTATGGCTACACCTTC
NA,TRBV9,TRBJ1-1,NA,CASSGRQEAEAFF,TGTGCCAGCAGTGGGAGACAGGAGGCCGAGGCTTTCTTT
NA,TRBV11-2,TRBJ1-1,NA,CASSLDPRHQNTEAFF,TGTGCCAGCAGCTTAGATCCCCGACACCAGAACACTGAAGCTTTCTTT
NA,TRBV6-5,TRBJ2-1,NA,CASRSTGEVVF,TGTGCCAGCAGATCGACAGGAGAAGTGGTCTTC
few,TRBV6-1,TRBJ1-1,NA,CASSDPLNTEAFF,TGTGCCAGCAGTGATCCCTTGAACACTGAAGCTTTCTTT
few,TRBV7-9,TRBJ2-1,TRBD2,CASAPSGSTDEQFF,TGTGCCAGCGCGCCGAGCGGGAGTACTGATGAGCAGTTCTTC
NA,TRBV5-1,TRBJ2-1,TRBD2,CASSLRASGSGEQFF,TGCGCCAGCAGCTTAAGGGCTAGCGGGAGTGGTGAGCAGTTCTTC
NA,TRBV5-1,TRBJ2-4,TRBD1,CASSWTGTGGNIQYF,TGCGCCAGCAGCTGGACCGGGACAGGGGGAAACATTCAGTACTTC
few,TRBV27,TRBJ1-1,TRBD1,CASSMQGANTEAFF,TGTGCCAGCAGTATGCAGGGGGCGAACACTGAAGCTTTCTTT
NA,TRBV9,TRBJ1-1,NA,CASSVMSRGGNTEAFF,TGTGCCAGCAGCGTAATGTCTCGTGGCGGGAACACTGAAGCTTTCTTT
few,TRBV7-2,TRBJ1-2,TRBD1,CASSGTGTGSGYTF,TGTGCCAGCAGCGGAACCGGGACAGGGTCGGGCTACACCTTC
NA,TRBV7-9,TRBJ1-1,TRBD1,CASSINWDRADTEAFF,TGTGCCAGCAGCATAAATTGGGACAGGGCGGACACTGAAGCTTTCTTT
NA,TRBV19,TRBJ1-2,TRBD1,CASESGTEYGYTF,TGTGCCAGCGAATCCGGGACAGAGTATGGCTACACCTTC
NA,TRBV2,TRBJ2-3,NA,CASSFGGDTQYF,TGTGCCAGCAGTTTCGGGGGAGATACGCAGTATTTT
once,TRBV5-6,TRBJ2-3,NA,CASNRDFYTDTQYF,TGTGCCAGCAACCGGGACTTTTACACAGATACGCAGTATTTT
few,TRBV13,TRBJ2-3,TRBD2,CASSSASGRGTDTQYF,TGTGCCAGCAGCTCCGCTAGCGGGAGGGGCACAGATACGCAGTATTTT
NA,TRBV6-6,TRBJ1-2,TRBD1,CASSYLGQHYGYTF,TGTGCCAGCAGTTACCTGGGACAGCACTATGGCTACACCTTC
NA,TRBV5-4,TRBJ2-7,TRBD2,CASSTASGSTYEQYF,TGTGCCAGCAGCACGGCTAGCGGGAGCACGTACGAGCAGTACTTC
few,TRBV4-2,TRBJ2-1,TRBD2,CASSQGSERGSYNEQFF,TGTGCCAGCAGCCAAGGCAGCGAGCGGGGGTCCTACAATGAGCAGTTCTTC
NA,TRBV27,TRBJ2-1,TRBD2,CASRSGSSYNEQFF,TGTGCCAGCCGTAGCGGGAGCTCCTACAATGAGCAGTTCTTC
NA,TRBV6-1,TRBJ2-1,NA,CASSTTVSSYNEQFF,TGTGCCAGCAGTACAACAGTGAGCTCCTACAATGAGCAGTTCTTC
NA,TRBV15,TRBJ2-7,TRBD2,CATSIAAGLPYEQYF,TGTGCCACCAGCATCGCAGCGGGACTACCCTACGAGCAGTACTTC
few,TRBV9,TRBJ1-4,TRBD1,CASSTTGVPNEKLFF,TGTGCCAGCAGCACAACAGGGGTTCCTAATGAAAAACTGTTTTTT
NA,TRBV5-1,TRBJ2-3,NA,CASSLEGETDTQYF,TGCGCCAGCAGCTTGGAGGGGGAGACAGATACGCAGTATTTT
NA,TRBV9,TRBJ2-1,TRBD1,CASSVAAGGPNEQFF,TGTGCCAGCAGCGTAGCGGCAGGGGGCCCGAATGAGCAGTTCTTC
NA,TRBV28,TRBJ1-5,NA,CASSTSPGLNQPQHF,TGTGCCAGCAGTACCTCTCCAGGCCTTAATCAGCCCCAGCATTTT
NA,TRBV27,TRBJ1-4,NA,CASRDYRDTNEKLFF,TGTGCCAGCAGGGATTACAGGGACACTAATGAAAAACTGTTTTTT
NA,TRBV5-4,TRBJ2-2,TRBD2,CASSSASGRSTGELFF,TGTGCCAGCAGCTCCGCTAGCGGGAGAAGCACCGGGGAGCTGTTTTTT
few,TRBV6-5,TRBJ2-7,TRBD1,CASRTGQGPTYEQYF,TGTGCCAGCAGAACAGGACAGGGGCCGACCTACGAGCAGTACTTC
NA,TRBV6-5,TRBJ2-4,TRBD1,CASSSQGAAKNIQYF,TGTGCCAGCAGTTCTCAGGGGGCAGCCAAAAACATTCAGTACTTC
few,TRBV7-9,TRBJ2-2,NA,CASSLRPRTETTGELFF,TGTGCCAGCAGTTTACGGCCACGGACAGAGACAACCGGGGAGCTGTTTTTT
NA,TRBV5-1,TRBJ1-5,NA,CASSFVGNQPQHF,TGCGCCAGCAGCTTCGTCGGCAATCAGCCCCAGCATTTT
few,TRBV4-2,TRBJ1-1,TRBD1,CASSQEGTGGDTEAFF,TGTGCCAGCAGCCAAGAGGGAACAGGGGGTGACACTGAAGCTTTCTTT